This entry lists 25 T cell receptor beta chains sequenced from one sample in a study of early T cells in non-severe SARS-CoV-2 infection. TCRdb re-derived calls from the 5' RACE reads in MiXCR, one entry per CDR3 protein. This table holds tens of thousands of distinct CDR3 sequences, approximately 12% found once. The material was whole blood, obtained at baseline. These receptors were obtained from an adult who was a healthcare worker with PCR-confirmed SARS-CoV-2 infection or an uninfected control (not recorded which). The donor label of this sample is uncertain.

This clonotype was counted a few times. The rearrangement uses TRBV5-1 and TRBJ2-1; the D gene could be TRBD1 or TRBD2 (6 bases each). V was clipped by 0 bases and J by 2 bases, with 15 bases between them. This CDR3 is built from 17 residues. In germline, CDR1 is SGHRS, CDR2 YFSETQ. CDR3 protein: CASSLVGGVGPYNEQFF. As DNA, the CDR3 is TGCGCCAGCAGCTTGGTCGGGGGCGTAGGCCCCTACAATGAGCAGTTCTTC.

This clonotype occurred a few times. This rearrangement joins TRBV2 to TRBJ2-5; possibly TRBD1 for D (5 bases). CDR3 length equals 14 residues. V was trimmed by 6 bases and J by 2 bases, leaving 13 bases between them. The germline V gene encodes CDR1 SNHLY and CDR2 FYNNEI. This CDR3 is CASRMTANQETQYF. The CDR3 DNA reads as TGTGCCAGCAGGATGACAGCTAATCAAGAGACCCAGTACTTC.

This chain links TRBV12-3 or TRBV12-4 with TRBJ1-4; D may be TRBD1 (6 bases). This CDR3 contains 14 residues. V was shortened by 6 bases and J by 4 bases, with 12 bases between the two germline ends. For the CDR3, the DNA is TGTGCCAGCAGCATGGACAGATTTAATGAAAAACTGTTTTTT. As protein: CASSMDRFNEKLFF.

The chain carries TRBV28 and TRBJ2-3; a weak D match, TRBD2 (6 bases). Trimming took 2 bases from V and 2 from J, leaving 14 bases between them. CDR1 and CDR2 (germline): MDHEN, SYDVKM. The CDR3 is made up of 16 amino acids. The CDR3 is CASSLPGGADTDTQYF. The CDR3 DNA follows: TGTGCCAGCAGTTTACCCGGAGGGGCCGACACAGATACGCAGTATTTT.

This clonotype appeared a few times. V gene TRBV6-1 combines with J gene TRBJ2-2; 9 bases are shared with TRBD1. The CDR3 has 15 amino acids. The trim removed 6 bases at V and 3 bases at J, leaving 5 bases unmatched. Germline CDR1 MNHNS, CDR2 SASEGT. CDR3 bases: TGTGCCAGCAGCTACAGGACAGGGGACACCGGGGAGCTGTTTTTT. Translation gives CASSYRTGDTGELFF.

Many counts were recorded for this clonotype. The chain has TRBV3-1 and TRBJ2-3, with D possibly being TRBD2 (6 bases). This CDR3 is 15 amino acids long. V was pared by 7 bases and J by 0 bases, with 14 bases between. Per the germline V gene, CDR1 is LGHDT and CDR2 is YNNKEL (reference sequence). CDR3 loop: CASTPGLLSTDTQYF. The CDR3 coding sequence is TGTGCCAGCACCCCGGGACTCCTAAGCACAGATACGCAGTATTTT.

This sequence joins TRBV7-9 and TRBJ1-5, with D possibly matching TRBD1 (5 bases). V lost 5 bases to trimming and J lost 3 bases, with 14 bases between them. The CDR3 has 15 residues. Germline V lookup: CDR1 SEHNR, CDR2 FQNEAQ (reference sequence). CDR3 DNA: TGTGCCAGCAGCGTTGGGGCGGGATTCAATCAGCCCCAGCATTTT. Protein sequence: CASSVGAGFNQPQHF.

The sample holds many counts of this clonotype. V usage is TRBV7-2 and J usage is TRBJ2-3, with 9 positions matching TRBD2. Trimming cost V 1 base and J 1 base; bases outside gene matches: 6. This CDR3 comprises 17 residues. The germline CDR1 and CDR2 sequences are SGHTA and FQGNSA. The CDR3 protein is CASSLVLRTSGTDTQYF. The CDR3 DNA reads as TGTGCCAGCAGCTTAGTCCTAAGGACTAGCGGCACAGATACGCAGTATTTT.

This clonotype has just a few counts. CDR3 nucleotides: TGTGCCAGCAGCCCAACGAGCGGGGAGGTTGAGACCCAGTACTTC. The encoded protein is CASSPTSGEVETQYF. The V and J genes are TRBV11-3 and TRBJ2-5; 7 bases align to TRBD2. CDR3 length: 15 residues. Trimming took 5 bases from V and 5 from J; bases not matched to a gene: 11. CDR1 and CDR2 (germline): SGHNT, YENEEA.

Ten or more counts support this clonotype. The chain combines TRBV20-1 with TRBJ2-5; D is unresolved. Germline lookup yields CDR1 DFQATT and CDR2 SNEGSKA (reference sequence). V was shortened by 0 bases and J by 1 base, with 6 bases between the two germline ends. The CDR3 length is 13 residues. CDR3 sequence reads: CSARDGPQETQYF. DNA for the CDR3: TGCAGTGCTAGAGATGGACCCCAAGAGACCCAGTACTTC.

The CDR3 nucleotides read TGTGCCAGCAGCTTAAGCGTACAAGAGACCCAGTACTTC. The encoded protein is CASSLSVQETQYF. The rearrangement joins TRBV11-2 to TRBJ2-5; D is uncertain. This CDR3 has 13 residues. Germline V gene lookup returns CDR1 SGHAT and CDR2 FQNNGV. V dropped 2 bases and J dropped 2 bases, with 6 bases sitting between them.

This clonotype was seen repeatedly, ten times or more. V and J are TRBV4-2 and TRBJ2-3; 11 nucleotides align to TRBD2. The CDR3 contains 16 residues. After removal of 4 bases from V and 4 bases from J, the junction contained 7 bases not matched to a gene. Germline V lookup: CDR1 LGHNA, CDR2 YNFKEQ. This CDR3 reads CASSRSGGAFSDTQYF. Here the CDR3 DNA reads TGTGCCAGCAGCCGTAGCGGGGGGGCGTTCTCAGATACGCAGTATTTT.

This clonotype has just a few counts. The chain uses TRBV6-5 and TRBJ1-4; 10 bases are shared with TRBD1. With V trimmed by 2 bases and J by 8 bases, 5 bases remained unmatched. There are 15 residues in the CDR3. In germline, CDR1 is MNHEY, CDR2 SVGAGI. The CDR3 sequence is CASSYRDRGTEKLFF. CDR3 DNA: TGTGCCAGCAGTTACAGGGACAGGGGAACGGAAAAACTGTTTTTT.

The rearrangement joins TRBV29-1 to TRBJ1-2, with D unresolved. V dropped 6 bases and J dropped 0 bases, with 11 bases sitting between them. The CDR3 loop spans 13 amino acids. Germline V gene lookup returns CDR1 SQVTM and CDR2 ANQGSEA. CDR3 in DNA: TGCAGCGTCGGCTCCAGTGCTAACTATGGCTACACCTTC. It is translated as CSVGSSANYGYTF. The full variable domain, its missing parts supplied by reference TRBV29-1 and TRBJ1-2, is SAVISQKPSRDICQRGTSLTIQCQVDSQVTMMFWYRQQPGQSLTLIATANQGSEATYESGFVIDKFPISRPNLTFSTLTVSNMSPEDSSIYLCSVGSSANYGYTFGSGTRLTVV.

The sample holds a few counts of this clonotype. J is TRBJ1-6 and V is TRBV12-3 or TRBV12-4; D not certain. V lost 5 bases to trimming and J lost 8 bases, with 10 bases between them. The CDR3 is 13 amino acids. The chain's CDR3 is CASSQTLYSPLHF. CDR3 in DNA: TGTGCCAGCAGTCAGACGCTTTATTCACCCCTCCACTTT.

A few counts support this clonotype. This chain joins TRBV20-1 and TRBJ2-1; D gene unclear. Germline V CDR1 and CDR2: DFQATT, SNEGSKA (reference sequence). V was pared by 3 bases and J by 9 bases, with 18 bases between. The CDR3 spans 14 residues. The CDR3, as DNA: TGCAGTGCTAGTTTGAGACAAGTCTTAGGTGAGCAGTTCTTC. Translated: CSASLRQVLGEQFF.

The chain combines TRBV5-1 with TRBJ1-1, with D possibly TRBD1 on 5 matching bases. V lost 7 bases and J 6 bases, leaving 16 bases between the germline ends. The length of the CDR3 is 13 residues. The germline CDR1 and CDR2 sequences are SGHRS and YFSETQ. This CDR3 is CASADPLGAEAFF. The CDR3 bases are TGCGCCAGCGCGGACCCGTTGGGGGCTGAAGCTTTCTTT.

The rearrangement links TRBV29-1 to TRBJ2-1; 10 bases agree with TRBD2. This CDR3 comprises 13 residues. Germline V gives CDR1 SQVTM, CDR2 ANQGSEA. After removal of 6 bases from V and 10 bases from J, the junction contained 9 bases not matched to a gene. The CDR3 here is CSVRSGGFEEQFF. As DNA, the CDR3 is TGCAGCGTCCGTAGCGGGGGGTTCGAGGAGCAGTTCTTC.

CDR3 nucleotides: TGTGCCAGTAGTGGCCGGACAGGGCGACAGTCTAATGAGCAGTTCTTC. Protein sequence: CASSGRTGRQSNEQFF. This chain uses TRBV19 with TRBJ2-1, with 8 bases lining up with TRBD1. With 5 bases clipped from V and 7 bases from J, the junction kept 13 bases outside the gene matches. CDR1 is LNHDA, CDR2 SQIVND, per germline (reference sequence). The CDR3 has 16 residues.

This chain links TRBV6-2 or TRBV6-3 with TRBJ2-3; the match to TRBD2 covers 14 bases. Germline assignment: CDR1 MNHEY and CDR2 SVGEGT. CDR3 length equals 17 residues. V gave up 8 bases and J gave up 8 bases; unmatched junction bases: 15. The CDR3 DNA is TGTGCCAGCCAATTCTCGGGACTAGCGGGGGTGGCTGCTACGCAGTATTTT. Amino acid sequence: CASQFSGLAGVAATQYF.

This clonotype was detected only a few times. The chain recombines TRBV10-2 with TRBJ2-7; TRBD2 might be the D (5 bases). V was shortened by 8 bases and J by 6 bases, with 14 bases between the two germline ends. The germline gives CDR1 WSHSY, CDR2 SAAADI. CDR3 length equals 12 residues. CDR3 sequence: CASQRVDGEQYV. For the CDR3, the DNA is TGCGCCAGCCAGAGGGTGGACGGCGAGCAGTACGTC.

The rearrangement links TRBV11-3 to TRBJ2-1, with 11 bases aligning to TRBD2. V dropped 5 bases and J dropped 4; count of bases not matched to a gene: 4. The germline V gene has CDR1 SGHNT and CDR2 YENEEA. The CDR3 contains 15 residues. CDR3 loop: CASSPRTSGYNEQFF. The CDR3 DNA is TGTGCCAGCAGCCCCCGGACTAGCGGGTACAATGAGCAGTTCTTC. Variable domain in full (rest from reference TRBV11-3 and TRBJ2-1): EAGVVQSPRYKIIEKKQPVAFWCNPISGHNTLYWYLQNLGQGPELLIRYENEEAVDDSQLPKDRFSAERLKGVDSTLKIQPAELGDSAVYLCASSPRTSGYNEQFFGPGTRLTVL.

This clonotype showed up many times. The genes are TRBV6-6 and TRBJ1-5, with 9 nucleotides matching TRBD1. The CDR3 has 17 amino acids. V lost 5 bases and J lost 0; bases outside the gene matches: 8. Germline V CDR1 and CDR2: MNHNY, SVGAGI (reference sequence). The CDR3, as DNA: TGTGCCAGCAGTCCTAAACAGGGGGCCGCTAGCAATCAGCCCCAGCATTTT. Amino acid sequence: CASSPKQGAASNQPQHF.

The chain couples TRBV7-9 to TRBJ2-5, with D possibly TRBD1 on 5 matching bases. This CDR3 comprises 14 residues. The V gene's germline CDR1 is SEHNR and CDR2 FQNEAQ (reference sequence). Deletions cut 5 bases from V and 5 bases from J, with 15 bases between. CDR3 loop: CASSEKAGHETQYF. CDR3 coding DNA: TGTGCCAGCAGCGAAAAGGCAGGGCACGAGACCCAGTACTTC.

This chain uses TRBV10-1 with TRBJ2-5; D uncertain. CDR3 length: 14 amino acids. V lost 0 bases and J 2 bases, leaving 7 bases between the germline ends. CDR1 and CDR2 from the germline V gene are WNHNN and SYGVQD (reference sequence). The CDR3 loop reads CASSESRIQETQYF. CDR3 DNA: TGCGCCAGCAGTGAGTCTCGCATACAAGAGACCCAGTACTTC.